This TCR beta chain is drawn from a study of T cell responses to AZD1222 COVID-19 vaccine. The study's findings and limits: A rise in Spike-specific TCR breadth and depth followed two AZD1222 doses.

Clones were sequenced by immunoSEQ multiplex PCR, and TCRdb holds only the in-frame ones, with some missing. The table records 85,000 to 100,000 clones, roughly 89% of them present only once. A note on this clone: Its specificity is unknown.

The germline CDR1 and CDR2 sequences are MNHEY and SVGAGI. The ends were cut back, 2 bases at V and 14 bases at J, with 12 bases in the middle. This CDR3 is built from 11 residues. This chain uses TRBV6-5 with TRBJ1-2; D is undetermined. The specimen was peripheral blood, collected on day 0 of AZD1222 vaccination. This TCR was recovered from an adult in good health. CDR3 sequence reads: CASSYSGFRTF. The CDR3 DNA sequence: TGTGCCAGCAGTTACAGTGGTTTTCGGACCTTC.